This TCR beta chain was obtained from a study of shared clonotypes between healthy human individuals (TCRdb year 2020). Some background on the complete study: A couple of women and three men aged 18 to 49 years were included in the cohort. For each donor, CD4 naive and CD4 memory were each given three plates, CD8 naive was given two plates, and CD8 memory was given one plate. Leukapheresis yielded between about 0.85 and 9.5 billion PBMCs per donor. To increase sequencing depth and limit assay-specific biases, different laboratories used diverse techniques to prepare libraries and sequence TCR repertoires. The study deeply sequenced blood TCR repertoires of about 5 healthy adults to estimate repertoire size and the extent of clonotype sharing between individuals.

Trimming costs V 4 bases and J 5 bases, and their ends lie 11 bases apart. CDR1 and CDR2, per the germline V gene, are MNHEY and SVGAGI. The CDR3, cysteine through phenylalanine, is 14 amino acids long. The CDR3 DNA has 42 bases and is translated from base 1. Beyond this particular receptor, the publication reports: Estimated clonotype richness was generally larger for naive than for memory subsets. Compared with non-shared clonotypes, clonotypes shared by all four sorted-subset donors had higher generation probabilities. Even with the large sequencing depth, rarefaction of the sorted-subset datasets indicated that sequencing was incomplete. Because the study included a small number of donors, the genetic and exposure-history diversity represented was limited. Pairwise subsampling indicated that sequencing depth was expected to affect the degree of clonotype sharing among donors. Only blood was sampled, and tissue TCR repertoires likely differ from those in blood. When four donors were compared, the shared fraction of clonotypes was around 5.1% for naive CD4, 3.5% to 4% for naive CD8, more than 2% for memory CD4, and 0.4% for memory CD8.

Concerning this clone: Its antigen remains undetermined. No qualities accompany the bases; no much larger clone lies one base away.

For the CD8 naive samples, CD45RO-negative cells were positively selected for CCR7, yielding a CD45RA+CCR7+ population from which TemRA cells were excluded. Healthy HIV-negative adults with no recently reported acute infections or vaccinations were included as donors. Every donor was a Caucasian adult residing in Nashville, Tennessee, USA. Blood was obtained by leukapheresis, after which PBMCs were separated by Ficoll-Histopaque density gradient centrifugation and cryopreserved in liquid nitrogen vapor phase. Purity and quantity of every magnetically sorted T cell population were checked by analytical flow cytometry. From each sorted fraction, genomic DNA was isolated and quantified by UV absorbance on a Nanodrop 2000c. Using the deep immunoSEQ assay, TCR CDR3 regions were amplified from genomic DNA by multiplex PCR. For each cell subset, the extracted genomic DNA was distributed evenly across all wells of several immunoSEQ 96-well plates, and each plate served as one replicate. For sorted subsets, each replicate PCR was loaded with roughly 190 ng genomic DNA, equivalent to 25,000 to 35,000 T cell genomes. Purified libraries were measured with a Qubit 3.0 fluorometer, size-checked on a Bioanalyzer 2100, and measured again with the KAPA Library Quantification kit. Each immunoSEQ 96-well plate was sequenced on its own single-read 150-cycle Illumina NextSeq 550 flow cell. On the study's bioinformatics: The immunoSEQ output contained only junctional sequences without quality scores, so filtering could not match that applied to full-length reads. To assign V/J genes and CDR3, sequences were annotated using PyIR, a Python wrapper for IgBLAST v1.9, with IMGT germline references. Reads with weak V/J assignments (E-value above 1e-6), missing CDR3, stop codons, out-of-frame junctions, or ambiguous translated residues were removed. A V3J clonotype was defined by an identical inferred V gene, J gene, and CDR3 amino acid sequence. To compute the percentage overlap between repertoires, the number of shared unique clonotypes was divided by the size of the smaller repertoire. RTK rarefaction, the Chao1 estimator, and Recon v2.1 estimates of unobserved clonotypes were used to assess repertoire richness. For all TCRbeta clonotypes obtained by the gDNA method from four donors, generation probabilities were computed with OLGA. Here the immuneACCESS table is served through TCRdb, limited to in-frame sequences with V and J called. Missing clones are a known gap in these copies; in checked studies unresolved V genes cover under half, and the rest lacks a known reason. Clone size and the V and J calls come from that table; the DNA yielded D and trimming. The sample table shows about 1,800,000 clones, and 85% to 95% are seen once. Around 1% of the sample rests with the top ten.

This TCR derives from a man aged 18 to 30 in good health. The sequencing sample was made of naive CD8+ T cells sorted from blood. This sample's cell subset or site label indicates: CD45RA+CCR7+. Recombination joined TRBV6-5 with TRBJ2-2, with TRBD2 tentatively as D gene (6 bases match). The DNA sequence follows: TGTGCCAGCAGTTTATTAGCGGAAACCGGGGAGCTGTTTTTT. The resulting protein is CASSLLAETGELFF.